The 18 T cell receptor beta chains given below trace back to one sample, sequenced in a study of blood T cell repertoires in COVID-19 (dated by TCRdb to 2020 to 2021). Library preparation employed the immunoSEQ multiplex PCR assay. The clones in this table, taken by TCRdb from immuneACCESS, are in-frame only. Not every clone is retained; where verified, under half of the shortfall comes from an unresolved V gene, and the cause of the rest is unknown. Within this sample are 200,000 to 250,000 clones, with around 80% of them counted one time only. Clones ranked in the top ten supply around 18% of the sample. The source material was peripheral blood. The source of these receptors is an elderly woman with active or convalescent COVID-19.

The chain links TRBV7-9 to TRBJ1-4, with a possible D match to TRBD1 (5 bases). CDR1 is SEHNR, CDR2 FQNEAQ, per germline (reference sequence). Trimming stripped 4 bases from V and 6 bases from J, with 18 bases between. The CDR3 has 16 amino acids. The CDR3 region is CASSSSTGGGYEKLFF. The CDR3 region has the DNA TGTGCCAGCAGCTCCTCGACGGGGGGAGGGTATGAAAAACTGTTTTTT.

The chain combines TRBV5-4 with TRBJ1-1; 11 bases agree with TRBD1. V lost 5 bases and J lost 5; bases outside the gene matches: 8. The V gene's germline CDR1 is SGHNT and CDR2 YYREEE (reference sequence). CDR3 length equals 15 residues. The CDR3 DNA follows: TGTGCCAGCAGTTACCAGGACAGGGGGCAAACTGAAGCTTTCTTT. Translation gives CASSYQDRGQTEAFF.

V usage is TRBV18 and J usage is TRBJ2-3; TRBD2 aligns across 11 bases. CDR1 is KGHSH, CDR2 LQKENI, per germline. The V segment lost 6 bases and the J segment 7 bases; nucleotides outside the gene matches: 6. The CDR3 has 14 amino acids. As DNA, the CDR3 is TGTGCCAGCTCCTCCGGGACTAGCGGATATACGCAGTATTTT. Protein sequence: CASSSGTSGYTQYF.

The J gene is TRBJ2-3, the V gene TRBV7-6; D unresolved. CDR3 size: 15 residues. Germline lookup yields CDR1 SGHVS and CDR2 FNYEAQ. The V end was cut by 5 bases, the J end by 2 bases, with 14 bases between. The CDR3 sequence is CASSPYIQVTDTQYF. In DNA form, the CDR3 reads TGTGCCAGCAGCCCTTACATTCAGGTCACAGATACGCAGTATTTT. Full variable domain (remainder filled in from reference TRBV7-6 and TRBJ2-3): GAGVSQSPRYKVTKRGQDVALRCDPISGHVSLYWYRQALGQGPEFLTYFNYEAQQDKSGLPNDRFSAERPEGSISTLTIQRTEQRDSAMYRCASSPYIQVTDTQYFGPGTRLTVL.

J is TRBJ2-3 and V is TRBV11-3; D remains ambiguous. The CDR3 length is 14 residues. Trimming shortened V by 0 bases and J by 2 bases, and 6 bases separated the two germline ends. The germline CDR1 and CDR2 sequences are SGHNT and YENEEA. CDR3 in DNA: TGTGCCAGCAGCTTAGAACAGTACACAGATACGCAGTATTTT. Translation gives CASSLEQYTDTQYF.

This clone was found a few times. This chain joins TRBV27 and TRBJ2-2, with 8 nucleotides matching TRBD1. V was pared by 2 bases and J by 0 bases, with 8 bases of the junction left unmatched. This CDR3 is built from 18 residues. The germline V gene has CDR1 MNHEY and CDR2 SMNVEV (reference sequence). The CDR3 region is CASSLRPQGAPNTGELFF. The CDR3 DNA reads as TGTGCCAGCAGTTTAAGACCTCAGGGGGCGCCGAACACCGGGGAGCTGTTTTTT.

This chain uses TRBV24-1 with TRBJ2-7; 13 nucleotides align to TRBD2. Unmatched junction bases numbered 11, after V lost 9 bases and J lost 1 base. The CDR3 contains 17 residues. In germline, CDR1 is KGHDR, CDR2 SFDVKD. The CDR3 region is CATCTTSGRDGSYEQYF. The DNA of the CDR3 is TGTGCCACCTGCACTACTAGCGGGAGGGACGGATCCTACGAGCAGTACTTC.

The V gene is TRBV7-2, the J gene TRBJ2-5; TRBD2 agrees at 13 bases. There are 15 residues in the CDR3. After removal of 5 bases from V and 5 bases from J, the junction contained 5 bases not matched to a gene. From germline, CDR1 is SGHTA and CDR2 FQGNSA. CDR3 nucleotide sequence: TGTGCCAGCAGCACTAGCGGGGGGGCTCGGGAGACCCAGTACTTC. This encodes CASSTSGGARETQYF.

DNA of the CDR3: TGCGCCAGCAGCCAAGATCCGGGCTCTGGAAACACCATATATTTT. Translation: CASSQDPGSGNTIYF. The V call is TRBV4-1, the J call TRBJ1-3; D is ambiguous. The germline V and J ends were trimmed by 0 bases and 0 bases, with 6 bases remaining between them. The CDR3 sequence is 15 residues long. Germline V gives CDR1 MGHRA, CDR2 YSYEKL.

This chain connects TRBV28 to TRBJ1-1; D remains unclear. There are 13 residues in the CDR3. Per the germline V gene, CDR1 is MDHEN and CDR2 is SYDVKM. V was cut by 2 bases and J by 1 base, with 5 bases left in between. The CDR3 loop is CASSLRRNTEAFF. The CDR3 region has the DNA TGTGCCAGCAGTTTAAGGAGGAACACTGAAGCTTTCTTT.

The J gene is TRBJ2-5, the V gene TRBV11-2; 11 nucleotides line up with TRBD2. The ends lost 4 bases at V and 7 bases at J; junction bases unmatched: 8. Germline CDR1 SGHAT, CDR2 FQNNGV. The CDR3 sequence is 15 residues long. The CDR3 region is CASSSFSGGDGTQYF. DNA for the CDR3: TGTGCCAGCAGCTCCTTTAGCGGGGGGGACGGGACCCAGTACTTC.

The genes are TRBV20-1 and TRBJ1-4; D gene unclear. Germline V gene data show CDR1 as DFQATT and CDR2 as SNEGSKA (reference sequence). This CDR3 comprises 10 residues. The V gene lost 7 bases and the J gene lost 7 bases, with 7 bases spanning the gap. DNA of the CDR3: TGCAGTGTTCTATTTGAAAAACTGTTTTTT. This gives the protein CSVLFEKLFF.

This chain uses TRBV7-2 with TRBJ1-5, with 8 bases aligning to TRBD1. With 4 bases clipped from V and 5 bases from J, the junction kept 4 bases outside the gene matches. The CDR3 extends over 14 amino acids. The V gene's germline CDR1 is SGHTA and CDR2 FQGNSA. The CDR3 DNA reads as TGTGCCAGCAGCTCGCAGGGGGCGGATCAGCCCCAGCATTTT. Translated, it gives CASSSQGADQPQHF.

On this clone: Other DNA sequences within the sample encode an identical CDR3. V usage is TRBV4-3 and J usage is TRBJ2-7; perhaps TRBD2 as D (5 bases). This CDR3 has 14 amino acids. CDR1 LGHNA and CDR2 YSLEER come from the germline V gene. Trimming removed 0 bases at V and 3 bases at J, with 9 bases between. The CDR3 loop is CASSQERGSYEQYF. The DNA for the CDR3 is TGCGCCAGCAGCCAAGAAAGAGGGAGCTACGAGCAGTACTTC.

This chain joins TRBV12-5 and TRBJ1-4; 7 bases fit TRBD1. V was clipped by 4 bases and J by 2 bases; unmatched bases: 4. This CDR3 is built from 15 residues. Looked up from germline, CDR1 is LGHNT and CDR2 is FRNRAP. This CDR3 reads CASGSTGATNEKLFF. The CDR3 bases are TGTGCTAGTGGTTCAACAGGGGCTACTAATGAAAAACTGTTTTTT.

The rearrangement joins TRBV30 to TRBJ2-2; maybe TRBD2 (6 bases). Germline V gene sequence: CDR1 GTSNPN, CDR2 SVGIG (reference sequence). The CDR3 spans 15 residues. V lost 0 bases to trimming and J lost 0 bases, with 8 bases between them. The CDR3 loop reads CAWSVGGSNTGELFF. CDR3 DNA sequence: TGTGCCTGGAGTGTTGGGGGGTCGAACACCGGGGAGCTGTTTTTT.

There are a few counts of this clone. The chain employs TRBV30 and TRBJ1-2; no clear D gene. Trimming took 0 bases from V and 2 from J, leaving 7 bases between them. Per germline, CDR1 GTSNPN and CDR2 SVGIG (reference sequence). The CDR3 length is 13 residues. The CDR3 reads CAWSVGQNYGYTF. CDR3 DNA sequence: TGTGCCTGGAGTGTCGGTCAAAACTATGGCTACACCTTC. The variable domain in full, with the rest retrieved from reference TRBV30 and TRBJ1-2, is SQTIHQWPATLVQPVGSPLSLECTVEGTSNPNLYWYRQAAGRGLQLLFYSVGIGQISSEVPQNLSASRPQDRQFILSSKKLLLSDSGFYLCAWSVGQNYGYTFGSGTRLTVV.

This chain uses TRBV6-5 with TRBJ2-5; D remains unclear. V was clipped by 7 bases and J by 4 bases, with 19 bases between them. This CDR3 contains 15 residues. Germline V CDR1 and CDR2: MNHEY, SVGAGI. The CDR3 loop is CASTPSLGNAETQYF. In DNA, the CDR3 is TGTGCCAGCACCCCGTCGCTAGGAAATGCAGAGACCCAGTACTTC.